These 16 T cell receptor beta chains were sequenced from one sample in a study of blood T cell repertoires in COVID-19. Profiling relied on immunoSEQ multiplex PCR, and the TCRdb table lists in-frame clones only, not all of them. In the table there are 500,000 or so clones, about 85% of which are singletons. The specimen sequenced was PBMCs or T cells enriched from blood (not recorded which). Receptors originate from a woman between 18 and 29 years old who had recovered from COVID-19.

This clone was found a few times. The chain links TRBV7-9 to TRBJ1-1, with D unclear. Trimming stripped 2 bases from V and 6 bases from J, with 10 bases between. This CDR3 comprises 13 residues. Germline CDR1 is SEHNR and CDR2 is FQNEAQ (reference sequence). The CDR3 protein is CASSLMGDAEAFF. The CDR3 nucleotides are TGTGCCAGCAGCTTAATGGGAGACGCTGAAGCTTTCTTT.

The rearrangement uses TRBV3-1 (or the pseudogene TRBV3-2) and TRBJ1-1; D unclear. The V end lost 1 base, the J end lost 11 bases, and 8 bases lay between the germline ends. CDR1 is LGHDT, CDR2 YNNKEL, per germline (reference sequence). The CDR3 is 11 residues long. This chain's CDR3 is CASSQAGRAFF. In nucleotides, the CDR3 is TGTGCCAGCAGCCAAGCTGGGAGGGCTTTCTTT.

The rearrangement joins TRBV1 to TRBJ2-7; the table's D call, TRBD2, has no DNA check behind it. TRBV1 is assigned pseudogene status. The CDR3 runs to 14 residues. The CDR3 DNA reads TGCACCAGCAGCCAGGGTCAAGCGGGGAACGAGCAGTACTTC. Its translation is CTSSQGQAGNEQYF.

This chain joins TRBV5-1 and TRBJ1-1; D might be TRBD1 (6 bases). The V end lost 4 bases, the J end lost 3 bases, and 19 bases lay between the germline ends. The CDR3 is 16 residues long. The germline CDR1 and CDR2 sequences are SGHRS and YFSETQ. CDR3 residues: CASSEGQDRKDTEAFF. In DNA, the CDR3 is TGCGCCAGCAGCGAGGGGCAAGACAGGAAGGACACTGAAGCTTTCTTT.

This rearrangement joins TRBV5-6 to TRBJ2-3; no clear D gene. The CDR3 consists of 13 residues. Trimming pared 6 bases from V and 5 bases from J, leaving 13 bases between. Germline V lookup: CDR1 SGHDT, CDR2 YYEEEE. The CDR3 coding sequence is TGTGCCAGCACCTTTCAAACCGGAGATACGCAGTATTTT. It yields the protein CASTFQTGDTQYF. The variable domain in full, with the rest retrieved from reference TRBV5-6 and TRBJ2-3, is DAGVTQSPTHLIKTRGQQVTLRCSPKSGHDTVSWYQQALGQGPQFIFQYYEEEERQRGNFPDRFSGHQFPNYSSELNVNALLLGDSALYLCASTFQTGDTQYFGPGTRLTVL.

The J gene is TRBJ2-1, the V gene TRBV11-1, with 11 bases that match TRBD1. V gave up 5 bases and J gave up 8 bases; unmatched junction bases: 2. There are 13 residues in the CDR3. In germline, CDR1 is SGHAT, CDR2 FQDESV (reference sequence). The CDR3 reads CASSADRGHEQFF. The CDR3 region has the DNA TGTGCCAGCAGCGCGGACAGGGGGCATGAGCAGTTCTTC.

The rearrangement links TRBV19 to TRBJ1-5; D is perhaps TRBD1 (6 bases). V lost 6 bases, J lost 1 base, and 19 bases lay in between. This CDR3 is built from 17 residues. Germline loops: CDR1 LNHDA, CDR2 SQIVND (reference sequence). CDR3 sequence: CASSTWGGARSNQPQHF. As DNA, the CDR3 is TGTGCCAGTAGCACATGGGGGGGGGCGCGGAGCAATCAGCCCCAGCATTTT.

The genes are TRBV5-1 and TRBJ2-1; TRBD2 might be the D (6 bases). Between the trimmed V and J ends, which lost 4 bases and 4 bases, there was a span of 12 bases. Germline values: CDR1 SGHRS, CDR2 YFSETQ. The CDR3 contains 14 residues. The chain's CDR3 is CASSVEGRYNEQFF. DNA for the CDR3: TGCGCCAGCAGCGTAGAGGGGAGGTACAATGAGCAGTTCTTC.

The V call is TRBV30, the J call TRBJ1-1; 7 bases align to TRBD1. V lost 7 bases and J lost 4; bases outside the gene matches: 6. The CDR3 sequence is 12 residues long. CDR1 is GTSNPN, CDR2 SVGIG, per germline (reference sequence). CDR3 in amino acids: CASDRWGTEAFF. The CDR3 region has the DNA TGTGCCTCGGACAGGTGGGGCACTGAAGCTTTCTTT.

The CDR3 DNA reads as TGTGCCAGCAGCCCCCCGGGGGGCGGGGGCTACACCTTC. It encodes CASSPPGGGGYTF. This chain uses TRBV6-5 with TRBJ1-2, with D maybe TRBD1 (6 bases). Trimming removed 6 bases from V and 8 bases from J, with 16 bases in between. CDR3 size: 13 residues. Germline CDR1 and CDR2: MNHEY and SVGAGI.

J is TRBJ1-4 and V is TRBV27; no clear D. Trimming pared 0 bases from V and 0 bases from J, leaving 8 bases between. Germline values: CDR1 MNHEY, CDR2 SMNVEV (reference sequence). The CDR3 is 16 residues long. The CDR3 protein is CASSLSSGATNEKLFF. CDR3 sequence (DNA): TGTGCCAGCAGTTTATCTAGCGGTGCAACTAATGAAAAACTGTTTTTT.

This clone showed up just once. CDR3 DNA: TGTGCCTGGAGTCCCCCGGGACAATTTGCCCGACCGAACACCGGGGAGCTGTTTTTT. Translating it yields CAWSPPGQFARPNTGELFF. J is TRBJ2-2 and V is TRBV30; a possible D gene is TRBD1 (6 bases). V was shortened by 2 bases and J by 0 bases, with 22 bases between the two germline ends. Germline CDR1 is GTSNPN and CDR2 is SVGIG (reference sequence). The CDR3 loop spans 19 amino acids.

The J gene is TRBJ2-5, the V gene TRBV4-1, with TRBD2 as a possible D gene (5 bases). Trimming took off 0 bases at V and 1 base at J, with 12 bases between the two ends. CDR3 length: 16 residues. Per germline, CDR1 MGHRA and CDR2 YSYEKL. The CDR3 loop reads CASSQDDRRAQETQYF. Written as DNA, the CDR3 is TGCGCCAGCAGCCAAGATGATCGGCGGGCCCAAGAGACCCAGTACTTC.

The chain links TRBV18 to TRBJ2-5; 11 bases line up with TRBD2. CDR3 length: 17 residues. From germline, CDR1 is KGHSH and CDR2 LQKENI. V dropped 0 bases and J dropped 2; count of bases not matched to a gene: 5. CDR3 sequence (DNA): TGTGCCAGCTCACCACCTACTAGCGGGGGAAATCAAGAGACCCAGTACTTC. Encoded protein: CASSPPTSGGNQETQYF.

The chain is built from TRBV9 and TRBJ2-1; 11 nucleotides match TRBD2. Losses at the gene ends were 0 bases for V and 10 bases for J; bases not matched to a gene: 6. Germline loops: CDR1 SGDLS, CDR2 YYNGEE. The CDR3 totals 15 residues. DNA of the CDR3: TGTGCCAGCAGCGTAGGAGGGACTAGCGGCAAGGAGCAGTTCTTC. Its translation: CASSVGGTSGKEQFF.

The chain couples TRBV7-9 to TRBJ1-2; weak D call: TRBD1 (6 bases). In germline, CDR1 is SEHNR, CDR2 FQNEAQ (reference sequence). V gave up 4 bases and J gave up 7 bases, with 16 bases separating them. This CDR3 is 14 amino acids long. The CDR3 region has the DNA TGTGCCAGCAGCTACGACGGGGGGGCAACTGGCTACACCTTC. The encoded protein is CASSYDGGATGYTF. The whole variable domain, remainder taken from reference TRBV7-9 and TRBJ1-2, is DTGVSQNPRHKITKRGQNVTFRCDPISEHNRLYWYRQTLGQGPEFLTYFQNEAQLEKSRLLSDRFSAERPKGSFSTLEIQRTEQGDSAMYLCASSYDGGATGYTFGSGTRLTVV.